These 25 T cell receptor beta chains originate from one sample sequenced in a study of T cells after yellow fever vaccination. MiXCR was run by TCRdb on the 5' RACE reads, yielding one entry per CDR3 protein. The repertoire has just under 600,000 distinct CDR3 sequences, roughly 14% of them found once; the top ten carry about an eighth. The sample in question was PBMCs, obtained on the day of the yellow fever booster vaccination. The source is a young man who received the YFV17D yellow fever vaccine.

This clonotype was seen only a few times. The chain employs TRBV9 and TRBJ2-3, with unresolved D. Trimming took 6 bases from V and 2 from J, leaving 16 bases between them. CDR1 and CDR2 from the germline V gene are SGDLS and YYNGEE. The CDR3 runs to 15 residues. CDR3 region: CASTALGVTTDTQYF. As DNA, the CDR3 is TGTGCCAGCACCGCCCTAGGAGTAACCACAGATACGCAGTATTTT.

V is TRBV29-1 and J is TRBJ2-7; tentatively, D is TRBD2 (6 bases). CDR3 length equals 12 residues. Germline CDR1 reads SQVTM; CDR2 reads ANQGSEA. The V and J ends lost 5 bases and 2 bases respectively, with 10 bases between them. DNA of the CDR3: TGCAGCGTTAGTGCGGGGACCTACGAGCAGTACTTC. Residues: CSVSAGTYEQYF.

This clonotype was seen more than once but under ten times. The CDR3 nucleotides read TGTGCCAGCACTCCAAGAGTGGGGACAGGCCTTTTTGATCAGCCCCAGCATTTT. It is translated as CASTPRVGTGLFDQPQHF. The chain has TRBV28 and TRBJ1-5, with TRBD1 matching over 8 bases. The CDR3 totals 18 residues. Germline-derived CDR1 and CDR2 are MDHEN and SYDVKM. V lost 7 bases, J lost 5 bases, and 19 bases stayed unmatched.

This clonotype was detected only a few times. This chain links TRBV6-2 or TRBV6-3 with TRBJ1-5; 7 bases map to TRBD1. The CDR3 loop spans 19 amino acids. From germline, CDR1 is MNHEY and CDR2 SVGEGT. The trim removed 0 bases at V and 2 bases at J, leaving 13 bases unmatched. The CDR3 spells CASSYSGRQGRSGNQPQHF. CDR3 sequence (DNA): TGTGCCAGCAGTTACTCGGGGCGACAGGGCCGGTCTGGCAATCAGCCCCAGCATTTT.

This clonotype was picked up a small number of times. This chain joins TRBV7-9 and TRBJ1-2; D unresolved. Germline-derived CDR1 and CDR2 are SEHNR and FQNEAQ (reference sequence). Trimming left V 1 base short and J 0 bases short, with 15 bases between. The CDR3 is 17 residues long. CDR3 in DNA: TGTGCCAGCAGCTTAGGTCACGGGCAGAACCCTAACTATGGCTACACCTTC. Protein product: CASSLGHGQNPNYGYTF.

The chain carries TRBV5-6 and TRBJ2-5; D is unresolved. The length of the CDR3 is 15 residues. CDR1 and CDR2 from the germline V gene are SGHDT and YYEEEE. V gave up 0 bases and J gave up 2 bases, with 11 bases separating them. The CDR3 region is CASSLVGQLQETQYF. In nucleotides, the CDR3 is TGTGCCAGCAGCTTGGTCGGCCAACTACAAGAGACCCAGTACTTC.

There are many counts of this clonotype. This sequence joins TRBV6-6 and TRBJ2-7; D gene uncertain. This CDR3 has 11 residues. V shed 8 bases and J shed 0 bases, with 5 bases lying between them. Germline assignment: CDR1 MNHNY and CDR2 SVGAGI (reference sequence). The CDR3 DNA reads as TGTGCCAGCCTAGACTCCTACGAGCAGTACTTC. This codes for CASLDSYEQYF.

The CDR3 sequence is CASSYSTGPGNPEAFF. CDR3 in DNA: TGTGCCAGCAGTTACTCGACAGGACCGGGTAACCCTGAAGCTTTCTTT. V usage is TRBV6-5 and J usage is TRBJ1-1, with a weak D call TRBD1 (6 bases). Trimming cost V 0 bases and J 6 bases, with 17 bases left between them. Germline V CDR1 and CDR2: MNHEY, SVGAGI. This CDR3 comprises 16 residues.

This clonotype was observed a few times. V usage is TRBV29-1 and J usage is TRBJ2-2, with D unresolved. The ends were cut back, 2 bases at V and 0 bases at J, with 10 bases in the middle. The CDR3 totals 15 residues. Germline-derived CDR1 and CDR2 are SQVTM and ANQGSEA. CDR3 in DNA: TGCAGCGTTGAATCGGGTTCCGCGAACACCGGGGAGCTGTTTTTT. The encoded protein is CSVESGSANTGELFF.

A few counts support this clonotype. Written as DNA, the CDR3 is TGTGCCAGCACCCCAAGTGACGAGCAGTACTTC. Residues: CASTPSDEQYF. This chain links TRBV11-2 with TRBJ2-7; D call uncertain. V shed 7 bases and J shed 5 bases, with 9 bases lying between them. This CDR3 spans 11 amino acids. From germline, CDR1 is SGHAT and CDR2 FQNNGV.

This clonotype was detected ten times or more. The V and J genes are TRBV6-5 and TRBJ2-5; 11 bases match TRBD2. The junction had 9 bases not matched to a gene; V was cut back by 6 bases and J by 3 bases. CDR1 is MNHEY, CDR2 SVGAGI, per germline. This CDR3 spans 16 amino acids. As DNA, the CDR3 is TGTGCCAGCAGCTCCGTTTTGACTAGCGGGGAAGAGACCCAGTACTTC. Translation gives CASSSVLTSGEETQYF.

This clonotype occurred a few times. J is TRBJ2-2 and V is TRBV10-3; 7 bases match TRBD2. The length of the CDR3 is 14 residues. Germline CDR1 ENHRY, CDR2 SYGVKD. With V trimmed by 6 bases and J by 7 bases, 8 bases remained unmatched. Here the CDR3 reads CAIRPGREFGELFF. The CDR3, as DNA: TGTGCCATCAGGCCGGGGCGGGAGTTCGGGGAGCTGTTTTTT.

Only a few counts were recorded for this clonotype. The rearrangement joins TRBV5-1 to TRBJ2-3; tentatively, D is TRBD1 (5 bases). This CDR3 has 14 amino acids. The ends were cut back, 4 bases at V and 6 bases at J, with 15 bases in the middle. The V gene's germline CDR1 is SGHRS and CDR2 YFSETQ. CDR3 region: CASSRSQGSDTQYF. CDR3 bases: TGCGCCAGCAGCCGGAGTCAGGGCAGCGATACGCAGTATTTT.

The rearrangement uses TRBV7-3 and TRBJ2-5; 13 nucleotides agree with TRBD2. CDR3 length: 15 amino acids. Trimming removed 5 bases from V and 4 bases from J; junction bases left unmatched: 4. CDR1 SGHTA and CDR2 FQGTGA come from the germline V gene. This CDR3 is CASSQLAGGVETQYF. The CDR3, as DNA: TGTGCCAGCAGCCAACTAGCGGGAGGGGTAGAGACCCAGTACTTC.

The table lists this clonotype with a few counts. The CDR3 DNA is TGTGCCAGCAGCTTAAGCGGGAGGGGTGGGAACGAGCAGTACTTC. Translated: CASSLSGRGGNEQYF. The chain combines TRBV7-9 with TRBJ2-7; 10 nucleotides align to TRBD2. The CDR3 spans 15 residues. Trimming took 2 bases from V and 5 from J; bases not matched to a gene: 6. Germline V gene lookup returns CDR1 SEHNR and CDR2 FQNEAQ (reference sequence).

The chain employs TRBV10-3 and TRBJ2-3; a weak D match, TRBD2 (5 bases). This CDR3 has 15 residues. Germline V gives CDR1 ENHRY, CDR2 SYGVKD. V shed 8 bases and J shed 2 bases, with 17 bases lying between them. The CDR3 here is CAIGGPTGYTDTQYF. In DNA, the CDR3 is TGTGCCATCGGCGGCCCTACGGGGTACACAGATACGCAGTATTTT.

The chain recombines TRBV6-2 or TRBV6-3 with TRBJ2-2; D unresolved. Trimming took off 1 base at V and 4 bases at J, with 4 bases between the two ends. From germline, CDR1 is MNHEY and CDR2 SVGEGT. The CDR3 runs to 13 residues. Written as DNA, the CDR3 is TGTGCCAGCAGTTACTTTGTCACCGGGGAGCTGTTTTTT. This sequence encodes CASSYFVTGELFF.

This clonotype was picked up a small number of times. V gene TRBV7-9 combines with J gene TRBJ2-2; D gene unclear. The germline CDR1 and CDR2 sequences are SEHNR and FQNEAQ (reference sequence). This CDR3 has 15 residues. V lost 0 bases to trimming and J lost 5 bases, with 10 bases between them. The CDR3 region is CASSLAVTPTGELFF. In DNA, the CDR3 is TGTGCCAGCAGCTTAGCGGTAACCCCTACCGGGGAGCTGTTTTTT.

Only a few counts were recorded for this clonotype. This rearrangement joins TRBV14 to TRBJ2-4; 12 nucleotides match TRBD1. Germline V gives CDR1 SGHDN, CDR2 FVKESK. After removal of 3 bases from V and 8 bases from J, the junction contained 2 bases not matched to a gene. CDR3 length equals 14 residues. The CDR3 here is CASSQGTGGYIQYF. The CDR3 coding sequence is TGTGCCAGCAGCCAGGGGACAGGGGGCTACATTCAGTACTTC.

This clonotype has a handful of counts. The chain links TRBV15 to TRBJ2-7; D is unresolved. The CDR3 loop spans 15 amino acids. CDR1 and CDR2 (germline): LNHNV, YYDKDF (reference sequence). Trimming removed 2 bases from V and 0 bases from J, with 11 bases in between. This CDR3 is CATSRPPPTSYEQYF. The CDR3 DNA follows: TGTGCCACCAGCAGACCACCCCCCACCTCCTACGAGCAGTACTTC. Full variable domain (rest looked up from reference TRBV15 and TRBJ2-7): DAMVIQNPRYQVTQFGKPVTLSCSQTLNHNVMYWYQQKSSQAPKLLFHYYDKDFNNEADTPDNFQSRRPNTSFCFLDIRSPGLGDTAMYLCATSRPPPTSYEQYFGPGTRLTVT.

This sequence joins TRBV10-1 and TRBJ2-7; TRBD1 might be the D (5 bases). This CDR3 has 13 amino acids. Germline CDR1 is WNHNN and CDR2 is SYGVQD (reference sequence). The germline V and J ends were trimmed by 7 bases and 4 bases, with 14 bases remaining between them. The CDR3 region has the DNA TGCGCCAGCAAGCGATCGACAGAATACGAGCAGTACTTC. Its protein product is CASKRSTEYEQYF.

The V call is TRBV7-2, the J call TRBJ2-3, with D possibly TRBD2 on 6 matching bases. CDR3 length: 15 amino acids. V lost 2 bases to trimming and J lost 3 bases, with 12 bases between them. In germline, CDR1 is SGHTA, CDR2 FQGNSA. The CDR3 spells CASSLYGGETDTQYF. CDR3 sequence (DNA): TGTGCCAGCAGCTTATATGGCGGGGAAACAGATACGCAGTATTTT.

The sample holds a few counts of this clonotype. J is TRBJ2-3 and V is TRBV4-2; 10 positions agree with TRBD2. Germline-derived CDR1 and CDR2 are LGHNA and YNFKEQ. V shed 0 bases, J shed 5 bases, and the junction held 8 bases outside the gene matches. This CDR3 is 17 amino acids long. The CDR3 region has the DNA TGTGCCAGCAGCCAAGATCCCCTGCTAGCGGGGGAAGATACGCAGTATTTT. It specifies CASSQDPLLAGEDTQYF.

V is TRBV9 and J is TRBJ2-7; 7 bases map to TRBD2. The germline V gene has CDR1 SGDLS and CDR2 YYNGEE. Losses at the gene ends were 0 bases for V and 6 bases for J; bases not matched to a gene: 9. The CDR3 is made up of 15 amino acids. The CDR3 loop is CASSVGTGGSIEQYF. As DNA, the CDR3 is TGTGCCAGCAGCGTAGGAACCGGGGGGAGTATCGAGCAGTACTTC.

This chain links TRBV5-4 with TRBJ2-1; 8 bases are a match to TRBD1. V was clipped by 5 bases and J by 1 base; unmatched bases: 8. The CDR3 spans 16 residues. Looked up from germline, CDR1 is SGHNT and CDR2 is YYREEE (reference sequence). CDR3 nucleotides: TGTGCCAGCAGGTACAGGGGGACAAATTCCTACAATGAGCAGTTCTTC. Amino acids: CASRYRGTNSYNEQFF.